These 22 T cell receptor beta chains came from one sample sequenced in a study of CD8 T cells in ankylosing spondylitis. TCRdb redid the calling of the 5' RACE reads with MiXCR, one entry per CDR3 protein. Here the sample spans approximately 220,000 distinct CDR3 sequences, approximately 24% being singletons. Input material: blood, either unsorted or a sorted T cell fraction (not recorded which). Receptors were obtained from a male donor with ankylosing spondylitis or in good health (not recorded which).

The chain carries TRBV3-1 and TRBJ1-5, with unresolved D. Germline CDR1 and CDR2: LGHDT and YNNKEL (reference sequence). The CDR3 is made up of 13 amino acids. V was pared by 4 bases and J by 7 bases, with 11 bases between. The CDR3 sequence is CASSPNYEQPQHF. Here the CDR3 DNA reads TGTGCCAGCAGCCCGAATTATGAGCAGCCCCAGCATTTT.

As DNA, the CDR3 is TGTGCCAGCTCAACCCGACAGGGGGTTAAGACTGGGGCCAACGTCCTGACTTTC. Its translation is CASSTRQGVKTGANVLTF. The V and J genes are TRBV18 and TRBJ2-6; 9 bases are a match to TRBD1. The CDR3 covers 18 residues. V lost 5 bases, J lost 2 bases, and 10 bases stayed unmatched. From germline, CDR1 is KGHSH and CDR2 LQKENI.

The V and J genes are TRBV5-1 and TRBJ2-1, with 8 bases aligning to TRBD1. This CDR3 comprises 15 residues. Losses at the gene ends were 0 bases for V and 8 bases for J; bases not matched to a gene: 7. The V gene's germline CDR1 is SGHRS and CDR2 YFSETQ. CDR3 sequence: CASSLEGQALDEQFF. The CDR3 DNA reads TGCGCCAGCAGCTTGGAGGGACAGGCACTAGATGAGCAGTTCTTC.

The sample holds many counts of this clonotype. The genes are TRBV20-1 and TRBJ2-5; D gene unclear. V lost 6 bases and J lost 0, with 14 bases in between. The CDR3 is 14 amino acids. CDR1 and CDR2 (germline): DFQATT, SNEGSKA (reference sequence). The CDR3 here is CSAGRGNYQETQYF. The CDR3 DNA reads TGCAGTGCCGGGCGTGGGAATTACCAAGAGACCCAGTACTTC.

This clonotype was detected many times. The genes are TRBV3-1 and TRBJ2-2; 12 bases are shared with TRBD2. There are 18 residues in the CDR3. V lost 4 bases to trimming and J lost 3 bases; unmatched junction nucleotides: 9. Germline V gene sequence: CDR1 LGHDT, CDR2 YNNKEL (reference sequence). CDR3 sequence reads: CASSRTSGKVDYTGELFF. DNA for the CDR3: TGTGCCAGCAGCCGGACTAGCGGGAAGGTAGACTACACCGGGGAGCTGTTTTTT.

This clonotype was detected many times. V and J are TRBV6-5 and TRBJ2-7, with D perhaps matching TRBD1 (6 bases). Germline V gene data show CDR1 as MNHEY and CDR2 as SVGAGI. The CDR3 runs to 11 residues. Trimming took 8 bases from V and 12 from J, leaving 17 bases between them. Here the CDR3 reads CASGLQGTMYF. The DNA for the CDR3 is TGTGCCAGCGGGTTACAGGGCACAATGTACTTC.

This clonotype has a count of ten or more. The gene calls are TRBV9 and TRBJ2-3, with 10 bases aligning to TRBD2. In germline, CDR1 is SGDLS, CDR2 YYNGEE. Losses at the gene ends were 1 base for V and 3 bases for J; bases not matched to a gene: 5. CDR3 size: 16 residues. The CDR3 nucleotides are TGTGCCAGCAGCGTATCCCTAGCGGGAGCGACAGATACGCAGTATTTT. Protein product: CASSVSLAGATDTQYF.

In its sample, this clonotype was seen many times. The genes are TRBV29-1 and TRBJ2-2; 7 bases are a match to TRBD1. CDR1 is SQVTM, CDR2 ANQGSEA, per germline. J gave up 0 bases and V 5 bases, and 3 bases lay outside the gene matches. The CDR3 has 14 residues. CDR3 region: CSVLDRSNTGELFF. For the CDR3, the DNA is TGCAGCGTTCTGGACAGGTCGAACACCGGGGAGCTGTTTTTT.

This clonotype was recorded a few times. The rearrangement links TRBV20-1 to TRBJ2-7; 11 bases line up with TRBD1. This CDR3 has 15 amino acids. V lost 2 bases to trimming and J lost 3 bases; unmatched junction nucleotides: 6. Germline values: CDR1 DFQATT, CDR2 SNEGSKA (reference sequence). Here the CDR3 reads CSARRGTGGNYEQYF. CDR3 sequence (DNA): TGCAGTGCTAGAAGGGGGACAGGGGGGAACTACGAGCAGTACTTC.

V gene TRBV29-1 combines with J gene TRBJ2-1; 9 bases agree with TRBD2. V shed 0 bases, J shed 4 bases, and the junction held 7 bases outside the gene matches. The germline CDR1 and CDR2 sequences are SQVTM and ANQGSEA. This CDR3 has 16 residues. CDR3 DNA: TGCAGCGTTGAAGATAGACTAGCGGAACGGTACAATGAGCAGTTCTTC. This encodes CSVEDRLAERYNEQFF.

At least ten counts were recorded for this clonotype. The genes are TRBV6-5 and TRBJ2-7, with 7 nucleotides matching TRBD2. CDR1 and CDR2 from the germline V gene are MNHEY and SVGAGI. The CDR3 is 15 amino acids. The V segment lost 2 bases and the J segment 2 bases; nucleotides outside the gene matches: 6. CDR3 in amino acids: CASSYARLATYEQYF. The CDR3 region has the DNA TGTGCCAGCAGTTACGCTAGACTAGCAACCTACGAGCAGTACTTC.

The CDR3: CASDKSSGAQETQYF. CDR3 sequence (DNA): TGTGCCAGTGATAAGTCGTCGGGGGCTCAAGAGACCCAGTACTTC. The chain joins TRBV12-3 or TRBV12-4 to TRBJ2-5; D might be TRBD1 or TRBD2, each matching 6 bases. V lost 9 bases, J lost 2 bases, and 19 bases lay in between. This CDR3 is built from 15 residues.

The V call is TRBV7-8, the J call TRBJ2-7; 7 positions match TRBD2. Germline CDR1 SGHVS, CDR2 FQNEAQ. The CDR3 extends over 14 amino acids. V lost 3 bases, J lost 2 bases, and 4 bases stayed unmatched. CDR3 amino acids: CASSFGGTTYEQYF. CDR3 DNA: TGTGCCAGCAGCTTCGGCGGGACTACCTACGAGCAGTACTTC.

This clonotype was seen repeatedly, ten times or more. The rearrangement links TRBV10-3 to TRBJ2-7; D is possibly TRBD1 (5 bases). The CDR3 is made up of 14 amino acids. CDR1 ENHRY and CDR2 SYGVKD come from the germline V gene. The V and J ends lost 4 bases and 0 bases respectively, with 10 bases between them. The CDR3 bases are TGTGCCATCAGTGCAGGGCAAATCTCCTACGAGCAGTACTTC. Translating gives CAISAGQISYEQYF.

The V and J genes are TRBV20-1 and TRBJ2-7; D might be TRBD1 or TRBD2, each matching 5 bases. The V gene lost 0 bases and the J gene lost 2 bases, with 17 bases spanning the gap. The CDR3 covers 16 residues. The germline V gene encodes CDR1 DFQATT and CDR2 SNEGSKA (reference sequence). CDR3 coding DNA: TGCAGTGCTAGAGACGGTGTTTTAGGGACGACCTACGAGCAGTACTTC. Protein product: CSARDGVLGTTYEQYF.

V gene TRBV12-3 or TRBV12-4 combines with J gene TRBJ2-1; D not resolved. V was shortened by 5 bases and J by 4 bases, with 9 bases between the two germline ends. This CDR3 contains 13 residues. This CDR3 reads CASSPRRYNEQFF. CDR3 coding DNA: TGTGCCAGCAGTCCCCGACGGTACAATGAGCAGTTCTTC.

Worth noting for this clonotype: As the CDR3 is not closed by the conserved phenylalanine or tryptophan, this likely results from a read error. V usage is TRBV20-1 and J usage is TRBJ1-3; TRBD1 aligns across 8 bases. Germline values: CDR1 DFQATT, CDR2 SNEGSKA (reference sequence). V lost 6 bases, J lost 0 bases, and 7 bases stayed unmatched. The CDR3 consists of 15 residues. The CDR3 here is CSARAGGSSGNTIYS. The CDR3, as DNA: TGCAGTGCCCGAGCAGGGGGCAGCTCTGGAAACACCATATATTCT.

The V and J genes are TRBV4-3 and TRBJ2-7; 9 bases match TRBD2. Germline loops: CDR1 LGHNA, CDR2 YSLEER. This CDR3 comprises 16 residues. V lost 5 bases to trimming and J lost 3 bases; unmatched junction nucleotides: 11. The CDR3 here is CASSYVRASGNYEQYF. The CDR3 DNA follows: TGCGCCAGCAGCTACGTCAGGGCTAGCGGGAACTACGAGCAGTACTTC.

The rearrangement joins TRBV10-3 to TRBJ2-1; 7 nucleotides line up with TRBD2. Germline-derived CDR1 and CDR2 are ENHRY and SYGVKD. J was trimmed by 0 bases and V by 8 bases; bases with no gene match: 10. The CDR3 has 16 amino acids. The CDR3 DNA reads TGTGCCATCGGGAGGGGCGGGGTGTACTCCTACAATGAGCAGTTCTTC. It encodes CAIGRGGVYSYNEQFF.

The chain couples TRBV12-3 or TRBV12-4 to TRBJ2-1; 7 nucleotides match TRBD2. Trimming took 5 bases from V and 4 from J; bases not matched to a gene: 11. The CDR3 sequence is 16 residues long. In DNA, the CDR3 is TGTGCCAGCAGTCCCCGTTCGGCTAGCGGTTACAATGAGCAGTTCTTC. It translates to CASSPRSASGYNEQFF.

In this sample, this clonotype turned up once. The J gene is TRBJ2-7, the V gene TRBV6-5, with a weak D call TRBD2 (6 bases). CDR3 length equals 15 residues. Trimming took 0 bases from V and 3 from J, leaving 12 bases between them. Germline values: CDR1 MNHEY, CDR2 SVGAGI. In DNA, the CDR3 is TGTGCCAGCAGTTACTCAGGCGGGATGTACTACGAGCAGTACTTC. Translation gives CASSYSGGMYYEQYF.

This clonotype was found many times. CDR3 sequence: CASSQWDGQETQYF. CDR3 sequence (DNA): TGCGCCAGCAGCCAGTGGGACGGCCAAGAGACCCAGTACTTC. The chain links TRBV5-1 to TRBJ2-5; TRBD1 or TRBD2 may be the D gene (5 bases each). The germline V gene encodes CDR1 SGHRS and CDR2 YFSETQ. The CDR3 contains 14 residues. Trimming took 4 bases from V and 1 from J, leaving 11 bases between them.